The 3 T cell receptor beta chains listed next were all sequenced from one sample in a study of read filtering for tumor transcriptome and immune sequencing. This library used roughly 0.4 ug RNA and molecular barcoded adaptors spanning alpha/delta and beta/gamma chains. TCRdb redid the calling of the reads with MiXCR, one entry per CDR3 protein. This table holds thousands of distinct CDR3 sequences, 50% to 75% found once. The specimen sequenced was a population of CD138-negative cells sorted from bone marrow. These receptors all stem from a donor aged 40 or older with multiple myeloma. This table probably holds off-target reads from a library built for another chain.

By sample fraction, this clonotype is large. The V gene is TRBV7-2, the J gene TRBJ2-5, with TRBD2 identical over 7 bases. Trimming at V came to 3 bases and at J to 5 bases, leaving 6 bases not matched to a gene. Germline loops: CDR1 SGHTA, CDR2 FQGNSA. This CDR3 has 14 amino acids. The CDR3 DNA reads as TGTGCCAGCAGCTTCGCGGGAGTACTGGAGACCCAGTACTTC. Protein product: CASSFAGVLETQYF.

The CDR3 sequence: CSASQAEETQYF. CDR3 DNA: TGCAGTGCTAGCCAAGCCGAGGAGACCCAGTACTTC. V is TRBV20-1 and J is TRBJ2-5; D is undetermined. Trimming removed 3 bases at V and 5 bases at J, with 10 bases between. The CDR3 contains 12 residues. Germline V gene lookup returns CDR1 DFQATT and CDR2 SNEGSKA (reference sequence).

The chain employs TRBV5-1 and TRBJ2-2; D is unresolved. V gave up 1 base and J gave up 3 bases, with 4 bases separating them. This CDR3 comprises 13 residues. Germline CDR1 is SGHRS and CDR2 is YFSETQ. The CDR3, as DNA: TGCGCCAGCAGCTTGAGATACACCGGGGAGCTGTTTTTT. Translating gives CASSLRYTGELFF.